This TCR beta chain was sequenced during a study of technical replicates of blood from a handful of donors. Clones were sequenced by immunoSEQ multiplex PCR, and TCRdb holds only the in-frame ones, with some missing. Seen here are approximately 90,000 clones, roughly 96% observed once, and the top ten hold 0.2% to 0.3%. This CDR3 comprises 13 residues. Germline V gives CDR1 SNHLY, CDR2 FYNNEI. Trimming left V 6 bases short and J 3 bases short, with 11 bases between. The sequence came from a human donor in good health. The chain links TRBV2 to TRBJ1-1; no reliable D call. Sequencing was performed on T cells isolated from PBMCs. DNA for the CDR3: TGTGCCAGCAGGGTGGAGGGCTACACTGAAGCTTTCTTT. Translated: CASRVEGYTEAFF.